This T cell receptor beta chain came from a study of blood T cell repertoires in COVID-19. Study-wide context: The United States, Italy and Spain supplied acute and convalescent COVID-19 samples. Sources were T cells, B-cell-depleted T cells, or PBMCs; the material itself was cDNA or gDNA.

This CDR3 spans 12 amino acids. V gave up 3 bases and J gave up 6 bases, with 9 bases separating them. Looked up from germline, CDR1 is LNHDA and CDR2 is SQIVND (reference sequence). In Seattle, patients joined the study during active infection and were tracked longitudinally. The data were produced by immunoSEQ multiplex PCR, yet TCRdb's version contains in-frame clones alone and is incomplete. Here the sample spans 150,000 to 200,000 clones, about 87% being singletons. Sequencing used peripheral blood. The gene calls are TRBV19 and TRBJ2-7; D uncertain. The TCR was taken from a woman aged 70-85 years with COVID-19, enrolled during active disease. CDR3 sequence reads: CASSIPGSEQYF. CDR3 nucleotide sequence: TGTGCCAGTAGTATCCCCGGTTCCGAGCAGTACTTC.